What follows is one TCR beta chain and its context. What it recognizes is unknown. The CDR3 regions of TCR beta were amplified from RNA transcripts. First-round RT-PCR targeting the TCR CDR3 was performed with the HTBI primer set. TCRdb processed the multiplex PCR reads anew with MiXCR; each CDR3 protein has one entry. The top ten hold 25% to 30% of the sample, which has about 500,000 distinct CDR3 sequences, 15% to 20% seen once. Investigators excluded patients with uncontrolled infection, other autoimmune disease, pregnancy or lactation. Around 10 ml of fresh peripheral blood supplied the PBMCs. The CDR3 spans 12 residues. Trimming left V 7 bases short and J 0 bases short, with 6 bases between. CDR1 MDHEN and CDR2 SYDVKM come from the germline V gene. The data belong to a study of T cells in Graves' hyperthyroidism and ophthalmopathy. Study observations and caveats: The model predicted ophthalmopathy a median 6.5 months before onset. Classification by a 13 V-J model distinguished ophthalmopathy from stable hyperthyroidism.

J is TRBJ1-1 and V is TRBV28, with D uncertain. The origin of this receptor is a woman aged 25 to 45 with Graves' ophthalmopathy. Sequenced: blood. The CDR3 nucleotides are TGTGCCAGCAATACTGTGAACACTGAAGCTTTCTTT. Residues: CASNTVNTEAFF.